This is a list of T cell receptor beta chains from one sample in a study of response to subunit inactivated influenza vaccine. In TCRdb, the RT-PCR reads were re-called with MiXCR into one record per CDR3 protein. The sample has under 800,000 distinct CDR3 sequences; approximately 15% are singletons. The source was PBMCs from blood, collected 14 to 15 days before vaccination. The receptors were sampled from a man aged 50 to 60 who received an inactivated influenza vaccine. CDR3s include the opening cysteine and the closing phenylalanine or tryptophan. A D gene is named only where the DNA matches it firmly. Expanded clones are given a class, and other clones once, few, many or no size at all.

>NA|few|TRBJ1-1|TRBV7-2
TGTGCCAGCAGCTCCGCTCGACGCAGGACAGAAGCTTTCTTT
CASSSARRRTEAFF
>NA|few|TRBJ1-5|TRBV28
TGTGCCAGCGTCACCCCGACGGATCAGCCCCAGCATTTT
CASVTPTDQPQHF
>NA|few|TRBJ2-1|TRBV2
TGTGCCAGCAGTGCAGGCGACTCCTACAATGAGCAGTTCTTC
CASSAGDSYNEQFF
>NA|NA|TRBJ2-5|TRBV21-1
TGTGCCAGCAGCTTATTAGCGGGAGGTTGGGAGACCCAGTACTTC
CASSLLAGGWETQYF
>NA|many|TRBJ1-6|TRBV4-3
TGCGCCAGCAGCCAAGATTCGGGGAGCTCCTATAATTCACCCCTCCACTTT
CASSQDSGSSYNSPLHF
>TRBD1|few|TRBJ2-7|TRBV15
TGTGCCACCAGCAGACGAGTCGGGACAGGGGCCTACGAGCAGTACTTC
CATSRRVGTGAYEQYF
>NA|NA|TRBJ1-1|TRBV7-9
TGTGCCAGCAGCTCCCCTGACGGGAACACTGAAGCTTTCTTT
CASSSPDGNTEAFF
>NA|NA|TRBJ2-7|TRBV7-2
TGTGCCAGCAGCTACGGGACGAGCGACTACGAGCAGTACTTC
CASSYGTSDYEQYF
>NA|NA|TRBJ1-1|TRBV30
TGTGCCTGGAGTGTCTCAGGTTTTATAGCTTTCTTT
CAWSVSGFIAFF
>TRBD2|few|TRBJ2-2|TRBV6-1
TGTGCCAGCAGGCGGGGGGGAAGTGCCACCGGGGAGCTGTTTTTT
CASRRGGSATGELFF
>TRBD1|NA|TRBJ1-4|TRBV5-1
TGCGCCAGCAGCCGGGGGACAGGGCGCGAAAAACTGTTTTTT
CASSRGTGREKLFF
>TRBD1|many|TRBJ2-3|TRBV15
TGTGCCACCAGCAAGGACAGGGCGACAGATACGCAGTATTTT
CATSKDRATDTQYF
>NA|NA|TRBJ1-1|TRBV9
TGTGCCAGCAGCGTAATGGTTGACACTGAAGCTTTCTTT
CASSVMVDTEAFF
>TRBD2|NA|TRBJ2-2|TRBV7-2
TGTGCCAGCAGCCAATTAGCGGGAGGGCCCAGCACCGGGGAGCTGTTTTTT
CASSQLAGGPSTGELFF
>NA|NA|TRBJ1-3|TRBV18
TGTGCCAGCTCACCAGGCCCGGGGTCCGGAAACACCATATATTTT
CASSPGPGSGNTIYF
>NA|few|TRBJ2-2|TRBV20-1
TGCAGTGCTAGGAGGCTCCTCACCGGGGAGCTGTTTTTT
CSARRLLTGELFF
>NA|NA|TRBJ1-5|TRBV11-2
TGTGCCAGCAGCTTAGTCGGCGGTAGCGAATCAGGGCCCCAGCATTTT
CASSLVGGSESGPQHF
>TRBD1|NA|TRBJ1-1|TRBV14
TGTGCCAGCAGCCAAGACAGGACAGGGAACACTGAAGCTTTCTTT
CASSQDRTGNTEAFF
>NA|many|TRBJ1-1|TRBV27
TGTGCCAGCAGTTTATGGGGGGCTAACACTGAAGCTTTCTTT
CASSLWGANTEAFF
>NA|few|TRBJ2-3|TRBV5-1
TGCGCCAGCAGCCCCGCCCAAGATACGCAGTATTTT
CASSPAQDTQYF
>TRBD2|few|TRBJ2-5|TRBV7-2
TGTGCCAGCAGCACCGGGACTAGTCGGGAGACCCAGTACTTC
CASSTGTSRETQYF
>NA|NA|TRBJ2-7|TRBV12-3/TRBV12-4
TGTGCCAGCAGTTTTACGGACAGACCATCCTACGAGCAGTACTTC
CASSFTDRPSYEQYF
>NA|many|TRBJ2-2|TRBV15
TGTGCCACCAGCGGGGGTTCCGGGGAGCTGTTTTTT
CATSGGSGELFF
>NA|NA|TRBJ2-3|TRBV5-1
TGCGCCAGCAGCCTGGACTATTCTAGCACAGATACGCAGTATTTT
CASSLDYSSTDTQYF
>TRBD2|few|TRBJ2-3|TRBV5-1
TGCGCCAGCAGCTTGACAGGACTAGCGGGCCAAACAGATACGCAGTATTTT
CASSLTGLAGQTDTQYF
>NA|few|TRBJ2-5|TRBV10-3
TGTGCCATCAGTGGGACAGAACAAGAGACCCAGTACTTC
CAISGTEQETQYF
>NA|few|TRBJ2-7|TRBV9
TGTGCCAGCAGCGTAGCTTCGGACCCTGCCTACGAGCAGTACTTC
CASSVASDPAYEQYF
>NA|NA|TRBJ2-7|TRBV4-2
TGTGCCAGCAGCCCGATCCGTGGGCTGTACGAGCAGTACTTC
CASSPIRGLYEQYF
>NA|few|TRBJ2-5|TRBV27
TGTGCCAGCAGTTTATCGTACAGGGTGTCTGGGGAGACCCAGTACTTC
CASSLSYRVSGETQYF
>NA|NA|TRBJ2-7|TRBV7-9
TGTGCCAGCGGAGCACAGAGCTTCTACGAGCAGTACTTC
CASGAQSFYEQYF
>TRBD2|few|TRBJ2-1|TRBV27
TGTGCCAGCAGTTTCGTAGCGGGCCTTACCTACAATGAGCAGTTCTTC
CASSFVAGLTYNEQFF
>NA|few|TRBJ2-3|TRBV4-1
TGCGCCAGCAGCCACTACCAGGGTACGCAGTATTTT
CASSHYQGTQYF